The 6 T cell receptor beta chains below all came from one sample that was sequenced in a study of human T cells and chemical hapten exposure (dated by TCRdb to about 2021). Library generation was performed with RACE. The sequencer listed for this sample is NextSeq 500. TCRdb reprocessed the public reads (quality trimming at Q25 with fastp, clone calling with MiXCR) and kept in-frame beta chains. Here each entry gathers all rows of one CDR3 protein and keeps the most common genes and DNA. Present in this sample are tens of thousands of distinct CDR3 sequences, roughly a tenth of which were seen just once. The top ten constitute roughly 2.4% of the sample. The intended sense of this specimen's time point label: patch test 1, 2 weeks after DPC sensitization. The intended sense of this specimen's treatment or condition label: therapeutic diphenylcyclopropenone sensitization with weekly scalp DPC. Here the sequenced sample was whole blood, taken in connection with sensitization to the hapten diphenylcyclopropenone (DPC). The origin of the receptors is a man between 35 and 55 years old with alopecia areata. Some clones in this sample may be carry-over from other donors' samples.

On this clonotype itself: Just one base apart from a much larger clone, this may be a read error. The V call is TRBV29-1, the J call TRBJ1-6, with TRBD1 matching over 7 bases. This CDR3 is 13 amino acids long. Germline lookup yields CDR1 SQVTM and CDR2 ANQGSEA. In DNA, the CDR3 is TGCAGCGTGGGGACAGACTCTAATTCACCCCTCAACTTT. This sequence encodes CSVGTDSNSPLNF.

In its sample, this clonotype was seen many times. The genes are TRBV27 and TRBJ1-6; 8 bases are shared with TRBD1. The germline gives CDR1 MNHEY, CDR2 SMNVEV (reference sequence). The CDR3 spans 15 residues. V lost 5 bases and J lost 12; bases outside the gene matches: 12. CDR3 sequence reads: CASSPGTGGEKPLHF. In DNA, the CDR3 is TGTGCCAGCAGTCCCGGCACAGGGGGAGAGAAACCCCTCCACTTT.

This clonotype was seen at least ten times. This chain uses TRBV28 with TRBJ2-6; D is perhaps TRBD1 (6 bases). From germline, CDR1 is MDHEN and CDR2 SYDVKM. The V gene lost 5 bases and the J gene lost 0 bases, with 23 bases spanning the gap. The CDR3 has 20 amino acids. CDR3 sequence: CASSTNFNTGPSSGANVLTF. The CDR3 DNA reads as TGTGCCAGCAGTACAAACTTCAATACAGGGCCGAGCTCTGGGGCCAACGTCCTGACTTTC.

This clonotype was picked up a small number of times. The V gene is TRBV18, the J gene TRBJ2-7, with 12 nucleotides matching TRBD1. The CDR3 runs 14 residues. The germline V gene encodes CDR1 KGHSH and CDR2 LQKENI. Germline trimming cut 6 bases from V and 6 bases from J; bases unmatched to any gene: 6. The CDR3: CASSPGTGGIEQYF. The CDR3 nucleotides are TGTGCCAGCTCGCCCGGGACAGGGGGCATCGAGCAGTACTTC. Based on the CDR3 plus reference TRBV18 and TRBJ2-7, the full variable domain is NAGVMQNPRHLVRRRGQEARLRCSPMKGHSHVYWYRQLPEEGLKFMVYLQKENIIDESGMPKERFSAEFPKEGPSILRIQQVVRGDSAAYFCASSPGTGGIEQYFGPGTRLTVT.

As to this clonotype: A junction boundary mismatches the germline segment, possibly from a read error. The chain uses TRBV7-6 and TRBJ2-3; TRBD2 matches at 7 bases. CDR1 and CDR2 (germline): SGHVS, FNYEAQ. CDR3 length equals 13 residues. The CDR3 protein is CTSGRALTDTQYF. CDR3 nucleotides: TGTACCAGTGGGAGGGCTCTGACAGATACGCAGTATTTT.

The V call is TRBV20-1, the J call TRBJ1-6; TRBD1 matches 11 bases. Germline V gives CDR1 DFQATT, CDR2 SNEGSKA (reference sequence). V trimming: 6 bases; J trimming: 9 bases; junction bases outside the gene matches: 10. The CDR3 has 15 residues. For the CDR3, the DNA is TGCAGTGCAAATCCCAGGGGACAGGGGGGTTCACCCCTCCACTTT. It specifies CSANPRGQGGSPLHF.